These 16 T cell receptor beta chains were all obtained from the same sample, sequenced in a study of T cell responses to AZD1222 COVID-19 vaccine. The method was immunoSEQ multiplex PCR; TCRdb's version includes in-frame clones alone and lacks a portion of them. The sample yields 40,000 to 50,000 clones, approximately 88% seen once. The sample consisted of peripheral blood, taken 28 days after the second AZD1222 dose. The receptor set was obtained from an adult who received the AZD1222 COVID-19 vaccine.

This chain uses TRBV19 with TRBJ2-4; 7 positions match TRBD1. Germline V gene sequence: CDR1 LNHDA, CDR2 SQIVND (reference sequence). This CDR3 spans 13 amino acids. Trimming at V came to 4 bases and at J to 9 bases, leaving 6 bases not matched to a gene. This chain's CDR3 is CASSTQGDGIQYF. As DNA, the CDR3 is TGTGCCAGTAGTACCCAGGGGGACGGCATTCAGTACTTC.

The gene calls are TRBV7-3 and TRBJ1-1, with D unclear. The CDR3 sequence is 13 residues long. The ends were cut back, 2 bases at V and 0 bases at J, with 4 bases in the middle. CDR1 is SGHTA and CDR2 is FQGTGA in the germline V gene. The CDR3 sequence is CASSLQVNTEAFF. For the CDR3, the DNA is TGTGCCAGCAGCTTACAGGTGAACACTGAAGCTTTCTTT.

The gene calls are TRBV5-1 and TRBJ2-5; either TRBD1 or TRBD2 may supply D (6 bases each). Between the trimmed V and J ends, which lost 2 bases and 2 bases, there was a span of 16 bases. Germline V gene data show CDR1 as SGHRS and CDR2 as YFSETQ. The CDR3 covers 16 residues. The CDR3 spells CASSLQGGEIQETQYF. As DNA, the CDR3 is TGCGCCAGCAGCTTACAGGGCGGGGAAATTCAAGAGACCCAGTACTTC.

The genes are TRBV4-2 and TRBJ2-3; 15 bases are shared with TRBD2. J gave up 0 bases and V 0 bases, and 4 bases lay outside the gene matches. CDR3 length equals 19 residues. Germline V gene data show CDR1 as LGHNA and CDR2 as YNFKEQ. The CDR3 nucleotides read TGTGCCAGCAGCCAAGACGGACTAGCGGGAGGGCCTAGCACAGATACGCAGTATTTT. Its protein product is CASSQDGLAGGPSTDTQYF.

The table lists this clone with a count of one. This rearrangement joins TRBV6-5 to TRBJ2-4; D is perhaps TRBD2 (5 bases). The CDR3 spans 13 residues. With 6 bases removed from V and 3 bases from J, the gap between germline ends came to 9 bases. CDR1 and CDR2 (germline): MNHEY, SVGAGI. The CDR3: CASRTGNKNIQYF. The CDR3 DNA reads TGTGCCAGCAGAACGGGGAACAAAAACATTCAGTACTTC.

This sequence joins TRBV29-1 and TRBJ2-2, with no clear D. CDR3 length equals 12 residues. V dropped 4 bases and J dropped 7 bases, with 10 bases sitting between them. From germline, CDR1 is SQVTM and CDR2 ANQGSEA. Here the CDR3 reads CSVGSGNGELFF. In DNA, the CDR3 is TGCAGCGTTGGTAGTGGGAACGGGGAGCTGTTTTTT.

The chain has TRBV5-4 and TRBJ1-2, with D tentatively TRBD1 (6 bases). CDR3 length: 14 residues. Trimming took off 0 bases at V and 7 bases at J, with 13 bases between the two ends. Germline V gene lookup returns CDR1 SGHNT and CDR2 YYREEE (reference sequence). CDR3 loop: CASSLEAGAGGYTF. The CDR3 DNA reads TGTGCCAGCAGCTTGGAAGCGGGGGCAGGTGGCTACACCTTC.

The rearrangement uses TRBV14 and TRBJ1-2; D is possibly TRBD1 (5 bases). The CDR3 loop spans 14 amino acids. Germline CDR1 reads SGHDN; CDR2 reads FVKESK. V lost 1 base, J lost 8 bases, and 14 bases lay in between. In DNA, the CDR3 is TGTGCCAGCAGCCAAGTGGCAGGGTTCAGCGGCTACACCTTC. Translated, it gives CASSQVAGFSGYTF.

The chain joins TRBV29-1 to TRBJ2-2; no definite D call. The V and J ends lost 3 bases and 4 bases respectively, with 3 bases between them. The CDR3 extends over 11 amino acids. Germline loops: CDR1 SQVTM, CDR2 ANQGSEA. CDR3 loop: CSVEVTGELFF. CDR3 in DNA: TGCAGCGTTGAGGTCACCGGGGAGCTGTTTTTT.

Written as DNA, the CDR3 is TGTGCCAGCAGCAAGACAGGGGACAGCGGCTACACCTTC. This sequence encodes CASSKTGDSGYTF. V is TRBV7-3 and J is TRBJ1-2, with 8 bases lining up with TRBD1. Unmatched junction bases numbered 7, after V lost 5 bases and J lost 8 bases. CDR1 SGHTA and CDR2 FQGTGA come from the germline V gene. The CDR3 runs to 13 residues.

This chain joins TRBV6-2 or TRBV6-3 and TRBJ1-1, with 9 bases fitting TRBD1. Germline CDR1 is MNHEY and CDR2 is SVGEGT. The trim removed 2 bases at V and 5 bases at J, leaving 6 bases unmatched. This CDR3 has 15 residues. CDR3 nucleotides: TGTGCCAGCAGTTACCCCGGGACAGGGCAAACTGAAGCTTTCTTT. Residues: CASSYPGTGQTEAFF.

The genes are TRBV5-1 and TRBJ2-6; possibly TRBD2 for D (5 bases). The CDR3 has 15 residues. In germline, CDR1 is SGHRS, CDR2 YFSETQ. Between the trimmed V and J ends, which lost 4 bases and 2 bases, there was a span of 10 bases. The CDR3 DNA reads TGCGCCAGCAGCCCCGACGGGGCTGGGGCCAACGTCCTGACTTTC. This sequence encodes CASSPDGAGANVLTF.

The chain links TRBV19 to TRBJ1-2, with D possibly being TRBD1 (5 bases). Trimming left V 5 bases short and J 0 bases short, with 10 bases between. Germline V lookup: CDR1 LNHDA, CDR2 SQIVND (reference sequence). The CDR3 consists of 14 residues. In nucleotides, the CDR3 is TGTGCCAGTAGTTCGGGACCGACTAACTATGGCTACACCTTC. It translates to CASSSGPTNYGYTF.

The rearrangement links TRBV5-1 to TRBJ1-1; possibly TRBD1 for D (6 bases). This CDR3 is 13 amino acids long. The germline gives CDR1 SGHRS, CDR2 YFSETQ. Trimming left V 3 bases short and J 8 bases short, with 14 bases between. The CDR3 spells CASSSTGHIEAFF. The CDR3 DNA reads TGCGCCAGCAGCTCGACAGGCCACATCGAAGCTTTCTTT.

The rearrangement links TRBV7-2 to TRBJ1-6; tentative D call: TRBD1 (6 bases). CDR3 length equals 16 residues. The V gene's germline CDR1 is SGHTA and CDR2 FQGNSA. With 1 base removed from V and 5 bases from J, the gap between germline ends came to 12 bases. CDR3 sequence reads: CASSLVGGSDNSPLHF. The CDR3 nucleotides read TGTGCCAGCAGCTTAGTAGGGGGATCGGATAATTCACCCCTCCACTTT. Based on the CDR3 plus reference TRBV7-2 and TRBJ1-6, the full variable domain is GAGVSQSPSNKVTEKGKDVELRCDPISGHTALYWYRQSLGQGLEFLIYFQGNSAPDKSGLPSDRFSAERTGGSVSTLTIQRTQQEDSAVYLCASSLVGGSDNSPLHFGNGTRLTVT.

This chain uses TRBV7-2 with TRBJ2-1, with unresolved D. With 5 bases removed from V and 7 bases from J, the gap between germline ends came to 12 bases. This CDR3 has 13 amino acids. Looked up from germline, CDR1 is SGHTA and CDR2 is FQGNSA. Written as DNA, the CDR3 is TGTGCCAGCAGCCCAACTACCCGAAATGAGCAGTTCTTC. It translates to CASSPTTRNEQFF.